This T cell receptor (beta chain) appears in the sequencing data of a study of response to subunit inactivated influenza vaccine. TCRdb itself ran the RT-PCR reads through MiXCR, one entry per CDR3 protein. The data contain approximately 290,000 distinct CDR3 sequences, 22% of them singletons. CDR1 and CDR2 (germline): DFQATT, SNEGSKA (reference sequence). V was pared by 3 bases and J by 7 bases, with 13 bases between. CDR3 length: 14 residues. This TCR was sampled from a man aged 50 to 69 who received an inactivated influenza vaccine. V is TRBV20-1 and J is TRBJ1-6; D unresolved. Material: PBMCs from blood, obtained roughly 20 months after vaccination. DNA of the CDR3: TGCAGTGCTAGGGACGTCGGTGTGAATTCACCCCTCCACTTT. Protein product: CSARDVGVNSPLHF.